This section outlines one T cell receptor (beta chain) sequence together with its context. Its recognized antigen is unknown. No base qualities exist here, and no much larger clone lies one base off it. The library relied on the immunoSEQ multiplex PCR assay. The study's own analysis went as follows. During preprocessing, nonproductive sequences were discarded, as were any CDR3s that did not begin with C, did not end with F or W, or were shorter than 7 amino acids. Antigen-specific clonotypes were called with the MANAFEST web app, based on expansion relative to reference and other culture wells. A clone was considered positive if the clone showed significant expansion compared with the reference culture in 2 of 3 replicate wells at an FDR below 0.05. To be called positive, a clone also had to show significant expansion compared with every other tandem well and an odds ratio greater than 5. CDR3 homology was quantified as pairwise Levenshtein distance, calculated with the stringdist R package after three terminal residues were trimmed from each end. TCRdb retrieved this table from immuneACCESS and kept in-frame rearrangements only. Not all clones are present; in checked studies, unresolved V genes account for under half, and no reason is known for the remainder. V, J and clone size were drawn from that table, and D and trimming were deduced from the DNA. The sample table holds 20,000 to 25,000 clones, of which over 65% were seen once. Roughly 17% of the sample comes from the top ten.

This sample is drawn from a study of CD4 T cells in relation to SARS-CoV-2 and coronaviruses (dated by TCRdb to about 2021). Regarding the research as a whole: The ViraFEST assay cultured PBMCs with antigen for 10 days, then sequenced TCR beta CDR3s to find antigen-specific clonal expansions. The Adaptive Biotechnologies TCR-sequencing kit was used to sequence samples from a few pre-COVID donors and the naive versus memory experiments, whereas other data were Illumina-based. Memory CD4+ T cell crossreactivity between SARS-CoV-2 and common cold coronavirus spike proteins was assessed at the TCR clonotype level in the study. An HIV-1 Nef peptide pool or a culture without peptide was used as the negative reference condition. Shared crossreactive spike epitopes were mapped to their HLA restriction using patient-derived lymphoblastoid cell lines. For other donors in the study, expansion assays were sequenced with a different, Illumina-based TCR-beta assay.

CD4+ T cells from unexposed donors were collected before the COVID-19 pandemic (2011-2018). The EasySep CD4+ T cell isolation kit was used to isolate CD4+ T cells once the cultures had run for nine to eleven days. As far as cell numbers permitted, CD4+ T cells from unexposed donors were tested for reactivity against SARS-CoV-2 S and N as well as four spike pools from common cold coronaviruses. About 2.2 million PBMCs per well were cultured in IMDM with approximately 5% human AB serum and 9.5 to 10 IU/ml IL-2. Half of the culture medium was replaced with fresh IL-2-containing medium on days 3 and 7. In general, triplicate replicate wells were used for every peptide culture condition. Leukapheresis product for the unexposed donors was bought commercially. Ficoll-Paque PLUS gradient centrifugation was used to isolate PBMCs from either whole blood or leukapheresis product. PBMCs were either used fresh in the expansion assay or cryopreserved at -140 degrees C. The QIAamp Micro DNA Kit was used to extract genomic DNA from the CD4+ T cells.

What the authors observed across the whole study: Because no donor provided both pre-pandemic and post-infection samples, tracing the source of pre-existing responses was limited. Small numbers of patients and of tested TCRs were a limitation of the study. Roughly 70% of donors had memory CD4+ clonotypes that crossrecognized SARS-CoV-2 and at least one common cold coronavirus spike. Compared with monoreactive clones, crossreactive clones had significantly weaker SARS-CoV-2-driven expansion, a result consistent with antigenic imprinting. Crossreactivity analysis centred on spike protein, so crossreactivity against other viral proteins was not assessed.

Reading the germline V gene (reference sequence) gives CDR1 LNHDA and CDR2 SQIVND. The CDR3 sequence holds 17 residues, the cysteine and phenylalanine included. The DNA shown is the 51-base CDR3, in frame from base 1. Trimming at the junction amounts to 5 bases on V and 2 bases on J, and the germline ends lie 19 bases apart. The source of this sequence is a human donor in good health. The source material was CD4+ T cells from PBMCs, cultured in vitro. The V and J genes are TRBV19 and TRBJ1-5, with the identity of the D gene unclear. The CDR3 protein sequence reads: CASSEMRSVGGNQPQHF. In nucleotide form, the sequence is TGTGCCAGTAGTGAAATGAGGTCGGTCGGGGGCAATCAGCCCCAGCATTTT.